There are a few counts of the clone carrying this T cell receptor beta chain. Antigen specificity is unknown. From germline, CDR1 is MDHEN and CDR2 SYDVKM. V gave up 7 bases and J gave up 3 bases; unmatched junction bases: 12. This CDR3 is 18 amino acids long. The sample comes from a study of T cells in Graves' hyperthyroidism and ophthalmopathy. Study outcomes and limitations: Ophthalmopathy stood apart from stable hyperthyroidism in a 13 V-J model.

TCR beta CDR3 region amplification was performed from RNA transcripts. TCR CDR3 regions were first amplified by RT-PCR with HTBI primers. TCRdb recomputed calls from the multiplex PCR reads with MiXCR, one row per CDR3 protein. The sample records hundreds of thousands of distinct CDR3 sequences, 15% to 20% being singletons. The material sequenced was blood. The chain links TRBV28 to TRBJ2-6; TRBD1 agrees at 10 bases. The clonotype originates from a woman in her 30s with Graves' hyperthyroidism. Here the CDR3 reads CASKRGQGFPDGANVLTF. The CDR3 bases are TGTGCCAGCAAACGGGGACAGGGGTTTCCAGATGGGGCCAACGTCCTGACTTTC.